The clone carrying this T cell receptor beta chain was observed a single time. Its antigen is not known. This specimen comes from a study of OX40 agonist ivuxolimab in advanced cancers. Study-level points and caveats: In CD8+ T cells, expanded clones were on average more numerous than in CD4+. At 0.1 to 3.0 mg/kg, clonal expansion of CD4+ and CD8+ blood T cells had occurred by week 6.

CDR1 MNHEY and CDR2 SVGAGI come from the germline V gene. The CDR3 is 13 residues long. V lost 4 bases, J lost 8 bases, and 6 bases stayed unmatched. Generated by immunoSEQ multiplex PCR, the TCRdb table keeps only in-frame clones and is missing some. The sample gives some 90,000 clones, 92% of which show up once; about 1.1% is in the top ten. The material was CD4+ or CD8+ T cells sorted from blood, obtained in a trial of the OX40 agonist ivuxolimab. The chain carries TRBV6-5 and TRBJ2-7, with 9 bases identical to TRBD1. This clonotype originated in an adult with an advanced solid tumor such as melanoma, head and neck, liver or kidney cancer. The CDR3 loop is CASSLIQGAKQYF. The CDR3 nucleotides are TGTGCCAGCAGTTTGATACAGGGGGCAAAGCAGTACTTC.